The source of this T cell receptor (beta chain) is a study of molecular identifiers for immune sequencing clone quantification. Each CDR3 protein is one row after TCRdb ran MiXCR on the PCR reads. The table shows approximately 550,000 distinct CDR3 sequences, with roughly 26% occurring only once. This CDR3 region has 12 residues. In germline, CDR1 is SEHNR, CDR2 FQNEAQ (reference sequence). With respect to this clonotype: A clone one base away is much larger, so this may be a read error.

J is TRBJ1-1 and V is TRBV7-9; D gene ambiguous. Sequencing was done on a sample of naive CD8+ T cells from blood, with Jurkat cell RNA spiked in. Subset: FACS-sorted CD8+CD4-CCR7+CD45RA+ naive T cells. This clonotype originated in a human donor in good health. Some libraries in this study had Jurkat cell RNA spiked in. CDR3 sequence: CASTHWAGEASF. The CDR3 DNA is TGTGCCAGCACCCATTGGGCAGGTGAAGCTTCCTTT.